The 3 T cell receptor beta chains in this list originate from one sample, sequenced in a study of T cells in Graves' hyperthyroidism and ophthalmopathy. RNA transcripts gave rise to amplified TCR beta CDR3 regions. A set of HTBI primers served as the primers for a first-round RT-PCR of the TCR CDR3. TCRdb reanalysed the multiplex PCR reads using MiXCR and keeps one entry per CDR3 protein. The table includes a few hundred thousand distinct CDR3 sequences, approximately 13% detected once. What was sequenced was blood. All receptors derive from a woman in her late teens or twenties with Graves' hyperthyroidism.

This clonotype was observed many times. This chain joins TRBV6-1 and TRBJ1-5, with D possibly being TRBD1 (5 bases). Trimming stripped 7 bases from V and 3 bases from J, with 10 bases between. This CDR3 region has 13 residues. Germline V gives CDR1 MNHNS, CDR2 SASEGT. The CDR3 DNA reads as TGTGCCAGCACGGCAGGACACAATCAGCCCCAGCATTTT. Encoded protein: CASTAGHNQPQHF.

This clonotype was seen repeatedly, ten times or more. The chain combines TRBV11-2 with TRBJ1-1, with D possibly being TRBD1 (6 bases). The V gene lost 2 bases and the J gene lost 6 bases, with 22 bases spanning the gap. Per germline, CDR1 SGHAT and CDR2 FQNNGV. This CDR3 is built from 17 residues. CDR3 amino acids: CASSLISTGIEGAEAFF. The DNA for the CDR3 is TGTGCCAGCAGCTTAATCTCTACAGGGATCGAGGGGGCTGAAGCTTTCTTT.

Only a few counts were recorded for this clonotype. The chain recombines TRBV13 with TRBJ1-6; TRBD1 is a possible D gene (5 bases). V was clipped by 3 bases and J by 14 bases, with 14 bases between them. The CDR3 is 13 amino acids. Germline values: CDR1 PRHDT, CDR2 FYEKMQ (reference sequence). The CDR3, as DNA: TGTGCCAGCAGCTTGGCCCGGGGCCCCGCCCTCCACTTT. Translated, it gives CASSLARGPALHF.